Given below is one T cell receptor beta chain in context. These data originate in a study of shared T cell receptors in the human thymus. Profiling relied on immunoSEQ multiplex PCR, and the TCRdb table lists in-frame clones only, not all of them. This sample has some 720,000 clones, with 70% to 90% found just once. Trimming shortened V by 0 bases and J by 0 bases, and 12 bases separated the two germline ends. Per the germline V gene, CDR1 is SQVTM and CDR2 is ANQGSEA. CDR3 length equals 15 residues. These data were also reused for a study on human thymus T cells. From that paper: What appeared biased in thymic and blood repertoires was the usage of V and J genes. Highly overlapping thymic repertoires among unrelated individuals were reported in related research.

The sequence came from a boy under two years old with a congenital heart defect. Sequences were obtained from thymocytes. The chain employs TRBV29-1 and TRBJ2-7; D possibly corresponds to TRBD1 (6 bases). The CDR3 is CSVEEGGDISYEQYF. CDR3 DNA sequence: TGCAGCGTTGAAGAGGGTGGGGACATCTCCTACGAGCAGTACTTC.